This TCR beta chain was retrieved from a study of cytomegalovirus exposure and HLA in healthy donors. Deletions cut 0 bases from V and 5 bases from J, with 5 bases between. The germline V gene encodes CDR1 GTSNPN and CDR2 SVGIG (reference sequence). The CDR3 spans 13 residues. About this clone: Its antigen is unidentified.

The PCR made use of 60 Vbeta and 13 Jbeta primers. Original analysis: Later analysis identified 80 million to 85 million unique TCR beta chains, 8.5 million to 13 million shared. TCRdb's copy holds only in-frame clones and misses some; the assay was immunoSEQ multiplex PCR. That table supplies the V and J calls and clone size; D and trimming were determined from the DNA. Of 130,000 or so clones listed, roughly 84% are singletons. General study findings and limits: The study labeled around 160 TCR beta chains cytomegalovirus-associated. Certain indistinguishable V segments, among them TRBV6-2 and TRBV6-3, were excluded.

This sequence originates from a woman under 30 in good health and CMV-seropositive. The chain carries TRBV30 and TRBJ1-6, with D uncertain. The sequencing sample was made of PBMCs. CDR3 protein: CAWSVHHNSPLHF. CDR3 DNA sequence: TGTGCCTGGAGTGTACATCATAATTCACCCCTCCACTTT.